Listed below are T cell receptor beta chains from one sample, sequenced in a study of identifying expanded T cells in peripheral blood. The assay was immunoSEQ multiplex PCR, and TCRdb's table has in-frame clones only and misses some. The table has fewer than 55,000 clones, 70% to 85% seen once. The sequencing sample was made of blood. The receptors were sampled from a person between 18 and 75 years old in good health. The CDR3 runs from the conserved cysteine through the conserved F or W. Fields, in order: clone size, CDR3 length, V gene, J gene, D gene, CDR3 protein, CDR3 DNA. A D gene is named only where the DNA matches it firmly. Clone size, where shown, is once, few, many, or a class for clones that have expanded.

clone_size: NA
cdr3_length: 14
v_call: TRBV2
j_call: TRBJ1-1
d_call: NA
cdr3_aa: CASSGTGGGTEAFF
cdr3_nt: TGTGCCAGCAGTGGAACAGGTGGGGGCACTGAAGCTTTCTTT

clone_size: NA
cdr3_length: 11
v_call: TRBV7-6
j_call: TRBJ2-5
d_call: NA
cdr3_aa: CASSPGETQYF
cdr3_nt: TGTGCCAGCAGCCCTGGGGAGACCCAGTACTTC

clone_size: NA
cdr3_length: 12
v_call: TRBV14
j_call: TRBJ2-1
d_call: NA
cdr3_aa: CASSQLMGEQFF
cdr3_nt: TGTGCCAGCAGCCAACTCATGGGTGAGCAGTTCTTC

clone_size: NA
cdr3_length: 18
v_call: TRBV11-3
j_call: TRBJ2-3
d_call: TRBD2
cdr3_aa: CASSRSPLAGGYTDTQYF
cdr3_nt: TGTGCCAGCAGCAGATCCCCGTTAGCGGGAGGGTACACAGATACGCAGTATTTT

clone_size: NA
cdr3_length: 18
v_call: TRBV7-2
j_call: TRBJ2-1
d_call: TRBD1
cdr3_aa: CASSSRLQGQGPYNEQFF
cdr3_nt: TGTGCCAGCAGCTCCCGCCTTCAAGGACAGGGCCCCTACAATGAGCAGTTCTTC

clone_size: once
cdr3_length: 15
v_call: TRBV19
j_call: TRBJ1-1
d_call: TRBD1
cdr3_aa: CASDEPGQRNTEAFF
cdr3_nt: TGTGCCAGTGACGAACCGGGACAGAGGAACACTGAAGCTTTCTTT

clone_size: NA
cdr3_length: 16
v_call: TRBV5-1
j_call: TRBJ2-3
d_call: NA
cdr3_aa: CASSLSLGGRSDTQYF
cdr3_nt: TGCGCCAGCAGCTTGTCCCTGGGGGGGCGCTCAGATACGCAGTATTTT

clone_size: NA
cdr3_length: 16
v_call: TRBV6-7
j_call: TRBJ2-7
d_call: TRBD1
cdr3_aa: CASSSRDRRFLYEQYF
cdr3_nt: TGTGCCAGCAGTTCACGGGACAGAAGGTTCCTCTACGAGCAGTACTTC

clone_size: NA
cdr3_length: 13
v_call: TRBV15
j_call: TRBJ2-2
d_call: NA
cdr3_aa: CATSQDHTGELFF
cdr3_nt: TGTGCCACCAGTCAAGACCACACCGGGGAGCTGTTTTTT

clone_size: NA
cdr3_length: 13
v_call: TRBV6-5
j_call: TRBJ1-2
d_call: NA
cdr3_aa: CASRGSSDYGYTF
cdr3_nt: TGTGCCAGCAGGGGGAGTTCTGACTATGGCTACACCTTC

clone_size: NA
cdr3_length: 14
v_call: TRBV6-1
j_call: TRBJ2-7
d_call: TRBD2
cdr3_aa: CASITGGSVYEQYF
cdr3_nt: TGTGCCAGCATAACGGGAGGGTCGGTATACGAGCAGTACTTC

clone_size: NA
cdr3_length: 14
v_call: TRBV11-3
j_call: TRBJ2-2
d_call: NA
cdr3_aa: CASSLGGATGELFF
cdr3_nt: TGTGCCAGCAGCTTAGGCGGGGCCACCGGGGAGCTGTTTTTT

clone_size: NA
cdr3_length: 15
v_call: TRBV27
j_call: TRBJ2-5
d_call: TRBD2
cdr3_aa: CASRPSGGAGETQYF
cdr3_nt: TGTGCCAGCAGACCGAGCGGGGGGGCCGGGGAGACCCAGTACTTC

clone_size: few
cdr3_length: 13
v_call: TRBV7-9
j_call: TRBJ1-6
d_call: NA
cdr3_aa: CASSPRTDSPLHF
cdr3_nt: TGTGCCAGCAGCCCCCGGACAGACTCACCCCTCCACTTT

clone_size: NA
cdr3_length: 16
v_call: TRBV6-1
j_call: TRBJ1-3
d_call: TRBD1
cdr3_aa: CASSGGTGGNGNTIYF
cdr3_nt: TGTGCCAGCAGTGGTGGGACAGGGGGCAATGGAAACACCATATATTTT

clone_size: once
cdr3_length: 16
v_call: TRBV5-6
j_call: TRBJ1-2
d_call: NA
cdr3_aa: CASFQRVTGRTYGYTF
cdr3_nt: TGTGCCAGCTTTCAAAGGGTCACAGGGAGGACTTATGGCTACACCTTC

clone_size: once
cdr3_length: 14
v_call: TRBV11-2
j_call: TRBJ2-7
d_call: NA
cdr3_aa: CASSHPRGSYEQYF
cdr3_nt: TGTGCCAGCAGCCACCCGCGGGGTTCCTACGAGCAGTACTTC

clone_size: NA
cdr3_length: 16
v_call: TRBV2
j_call: TRBJ2-4
d_call: TRBD2
cdr3_aa: CASSELSGGAKNIQYF
cdr3_nt: TGTGCCAGCAGTGAACTAAGCGGGGGAGCCAAAAACATTCAGTACTTC

clone_size: NA
cdr3_length: 12
v_call: TRBV2
j_call: TRBJ2-7
d_call: NA
cdr3_aa: CASSQTSYEQYF
cdr3_nt: TGTGCCAGCAGTCAGACTAGCTACGAGCAGTACTTC

clone_size: NA
cdr3_length: 14
v_call: TRBV7-6
j_call: TRBJ2-1
d_call: TRBD2
cdr3_aa: CASSLSGRTNEQFF
cdr3_nt: TGTGCCAGCAGCTTAAGCGGGAGGACGAATGAGCAGTTCTTC

clone_size: NA
cdr3_length: 15
v_call: TRBV9
j_call: TRBJ1-5
d_call: NA
cdr3_aa: CASSVGGRAGQPQHF
cdr3_nt: TGTGCCAGCAGCGTAGGTGGCAGGGCCGGTCAGCCCCAGCATTTT

clone_size: NA
cdr3_length: 13
v_call: TRBV5-4
j_call: TRBJ2-7
d_call: NA
cdr3_aa: CASSLRPAYEQYF
cdr3_nt: TGTGCCAGCAGCTTAAGACCAGCCTACGAGCAGTACTTC

clone_size: NA
cdr3_length: 15
v_call: TRBV2
j_call: TRBJ2-3
d_call: TRBD2
cdr3_aa: CASRRLAGNTDTQYF
cdr3_nt: TGTGCCAGCAGGAGACTAGCGGGTAACACAGATACGCAGTATTTT

clone_size: NA
cdr3_length: 14
v_call: TRBV9
j_call: TRBJ2-1
d_call: NA
cdr3_aa: CASSKWDTYNEQFF
cdr3_nt: TGTGCCAGCAGCAAATGGGACACCTACAATGAGCAGTTCTTC

clone_size: NA
cdr3_length: 13
v_call: TRBV7-2
j_call: TRBJ2-5
d_call: NA
cdr3_aa: CASSLVGVETQYF
cdr3_nt: TGTGCCAGCAGCTTAGTGGGGGTGGAGACCCAGTACTTC

clone_size: NA
cdr3_length: 13
v_call: TRBV10-1
j_call: TRBJ1-1
d_call: NA
cdr3_aa: CASRASLNTEAFF
cdr3_nt: TGCGCCAGCAGGGCCTCCTTGAACACTGAAGCTTTCTTT

clone_size: NA
cdr3_length: 13
v_call: TRBV5-1
j_call: TRBJ2-6
d_call: NA
cdr3_aa: CASSFSGANVLTF
cdr3_nt: TGCGCCAGCAGCTTCTCTGGGGCCAACGTCCTGACTTTC

clone_size: NA
cdr3_length: 12
v_call: TRBV7-2
j_call: TRBJ2-7
d_call: NA
cdr3_aa: CASTSNIYEQYF
cdr3_nt: TGTGCCAGCACCTCTAATATCTACGAGCAGTACTTC

clone_size: NA
cdr3_length: 12
v_call: TRBV13
j_call: TRBJ2-7
d_call: NA
cdr3_aa: CASSSGSYEQYF
cdr3_nt: TGTGCCAGCAGCTCCGGCTCCTACGAGCAGTACTTC

clone_size: NA
cdr3_length: 14
v_call: TRBV6-1
j_call: TRBJ1-1
d_call: NA
cdr3_aa: CASSERGFDTEAFF
cdr3_nt: TGTGCCAGCAGTGAAAGGGGGTTCGACACTGAAGCTTTCTTT

clone_size: few
cdr3_length: 14
v_call: TRBV7-8
j_call: TRBJ1-5
d_call: NA
cdr3_aa: CASSLGHNNQPQHF
cdr3_nt: TGTGCCAGCAGTCTAGGGCACAACAATCAGCCCCAGCATTTT

clone_size: NA
cdr3_length: 13
v_call: TRBV15
j_call: TRBJ2-1
d_call: NA
cdr3_aa: CATSRAPSDEQFF
cdr3_nt: TGTGCCACCAGCAGAGCCCCTAGCGATGAGCAGTTCTTC

clone_size: once
cdr3_length: 14
v_call: TRBV19
j_call: TRBJ1-3
d_call: NA
cdr3_aa: CASSTGTTGNTIYF
cdr3_nt: TGTGCCAGTAGTACAGGGACCACTGGAAACACCATATATTTT

clone_size: once
cdr3_length: 11
v_call: TRBV20-1
j_call: TRBJ1-2
d_call: NA
cdr3_aa: CSAKQTYGYTF
cdr3_nt: TGCAGTGCTAAACAGACCTATGGCTACACCTTC

clone_size: NA
cdr3_length: 13
v_call: TRBV6-5
j_call: TRBJ2-7
d_call: TRBD2
cdr3_aa: CASSYSSGNEQYF
cdr3_nt: TGTGCCAGCAGTTACTCTAGCGGGAACGAGCAGTACTTC

clone_size: NA
cdr3_length: 15
v_call: TRBV15
j_call: TRBJ2-1
d_call: TRBD2
cdr3_aa: CATSRDAAGVDEQFF
cdr3_nt: TGTGCCACCAGCAGAGATGCGGCGGGGGTTGATGAGCAGTTCTTC

clone_size: few
cdr3_length: 16
v_call: TRBV11-2
j_call: TRBJ1-6
d_call: NA
cdr3_aa: CASSLGNRVGNSPLHF
cdr3_nt: TGTGCCAGCAGCTTAGGAAACAGGGTGGGTAATTCACCCCTCCACTTT

clone_size: NA
cdr3_length: 11
v_call: TRBV5-5
j_call: TRBJ1-2
d_call: NA
cdr3_aa: CASSFGHGYTF
cdr3_nt: TGTGCCAGCAGCTTTGGCCATGGCTACACCTTC

clone_size: NA
cdr3_length: 14
v_call: TRBV6-1
j_call: TRBJ1-2
d_call: TRBD1
cdr3_aa: CASSRQGTNYGYTF
cdr3_nt: TGTGCCAGCAGTCGACAGGGAACTAACTATGGCTACACCTTC

clone_size: NA
cdr3_length: 13
v_call: TRBV7-6
j_call: TRBJ2-1
d_call: NA
cdr3_aa: CASSLRQDNEQFF
cdr3_nt: TGTGCCAGCAGCTTACGGCAGGACAATGAGCAGTTCTTC

clone_size: NA
cdr3_length: 14
v_call: TRBV13
j_call: TRBJ2-5
d_call: TRBD2
cdr3_aa: CASSLWLAGETQYF
cdr3_nt: TGTGCCAGCAGCTTATGGCTAGCGGGGGAGACCCAGTACTTC

clone_size: once
cdr3_length: 16
v_call: TRBV12-5
j_call: TRBJ2-3
d_call: NA
cdr3_aa: CASARGRQGGRDTQYF
cdr3_nt: TGTGCTAGTGCCCGGGGGCGGCAGGGGGGGAGAGATACGCAGTATTTT

clone_size: NA
cdr3_length: 20
v_call: TRBV2
j_call: TRBJ2-2
d_call: TRBD2
cdr3_aa: CASSKDTGLARLSATGELFF
cdr3_nt: TGTGCCAGCAGCAAGGACACGGGACTAGCGAGACTAAGTGCCACCGGGGAGCTGTTTTTT

clone_size: once
cdr3_length: 17
v_call: TRBV11-2
j_call: TRBJ2-3
d_call: TRBD2
cdr3_aa: CASSTSSGRAPRDTQYF
cdr3_nt: TGTGCCAGCAGCACATCTAGCGGGAGAGCGCCGCGGGATACGCAGTATTTT

clone_size: once
cdr3_length: 14
v_call: TRBV5-1
j_call: TRBJ2-3
d_call: NA
cdr3_aa: CASSLAQVTDTQYF
cdr3_nt: TGCGCCAGCAGCTTGGCACAGGTCACAGATACGCAGTATTTT

clone_size: NA
cdr3_length: 14
v_call: TRBV15
j_call: TRBJ1-5
d_call: TRBD1
cdr3_aa: CATSSTGGDQPQHF
cdr3_nt: TGTGCCACCAGCAGTACAGGGGGGGATCAGCCCCAGCATTTT

clone_size: NA
cdr3_length: 14
v_call: TRBV10-3
j_call: TRBJ2-7
d_call: NA
cdr3_aa: CAISPRGATHEQYF
cdr3_nt: TGTGCCATCAGTCCCCGGGGGGCGACCCACGAGCAGTACTTC

clone_size: few
cdr3_length: 11
v_call: TRBV25-1
j_call: TRBJ1-2
d_call: NA
cdr3_aa: CASGQGYGYTF
cdr3_nt: TGTGCCAGCGGGCAGGGCTATGGCTACACCTTC

clone_size: NA
cdr3_length: 14
v_call: TRBV5-1
j_call: TRBJ1-1
d_call: NA
cdr3_aa: CASSSRTANTEAFF
cdr3_nt: TGCGCCAGCAGCTCTAGGACAGCCAACACTGAAGCTTTCTTT

clone_size: NA
cdr3_length: 13
v_call: TRBV18
j_call: TRBJ2-7
d_call: NA
cdr3_aa: CASSPGTSDEQYF
cdr3_nt: TGTGCCAGCTCACCGGGGACCTCCGACGAGCAGTACTTC

clone_size: NA
cdr3_length: 12
v_call: TRBV18
j_call: TRBJ2-3
d_call: NA
cdr3_aa: CASPKDTDTQYF
cdr3_nt: TGTGCCAGCCCGAAGGACACAGATACGCAGTATTTT

clone_size: NA
cdr3_length: 17
v_call: TRBV7-2
j_call: TRBJ1-2
d_call: TRBD1
cdr3_aa: CASSLGWRGTGTRGYTF
cdr3_nt: TGTGCCAGCAGCTTAGGCTGGCGGGGGACAGGGACGCGTGGCTACACCTTC

clone_size: NA
cdr3_length: 14
v_call: TRBV5-4
j_call: TRBJ1-4
d_call: TRBD1
cdr3_aa: CASSPDRGGEKLFF
cdr3_nt: TGTGCCAGCAGCCCGGACAGGGGTGGTGAAAAACTGTTTTTT